This T cell receptor beta chain was profiled in a study of blood T cell repertoires in COVID-19 (dated by TCRdb to between 2020 and 2021). In terms of the full investigation: The collaborator samples originated in the United States, Italy and Spain and spanned the acute and convalescent phases of COVID-19. HLA class I and class II types, where available, came from metadata supplied by the sample provider rather than from assay-based typing. The dataset comprised deeply sampled blood TCRbeta repertoires from subjects exposed to, actively infected with, or recovered from COVID-19. Samples came from the ongoing ImmuneRACE study (first 160 participants) plus 1,254 subjects from 6 global collaborators. The repertoires were released in a freely available public database meant as a resource for research on the immune response to SARS-CoV-2. Nearly every sample came with metadata listing a de-identified subject ID, COVID-19 status, age in years and sex. The material from the prospective study consisted of cDNA or gDNA derived from T cells, B-cell-depleted T cells, or PBMCs. Study-level results and caveats: How much clinical and demographic metadata was included differed by source and by participant, and the metadata was provided uncurated.

Concerning this clone: Its antigen is still unknown. Nothing much larger sits one base from this clone, and base qualities are not available.

Whole blood was collected in K2EDTA tubes by collaborating institutions according to the institutions' own protocols. For TCRbeta analysis, collaborators shipped samples as frozen whole blood, isolated PBMCs, or DNA extracted from either of those sample types. TCRbeta CDR3 regions were amplified from genomic DNA using the immunoSEQ Assay, a bias-controlled multiplex PCR. Regarding the original processing steps: Within the assay, amplification of reference gene primers was used to estimate how many nucleated cells each sample contained. To quantify the absolute abundance of each unique TCRbeta CDR3 rearrangement, sequence reads were collapsed and filtered. For each sample, productive Simpson clonality was calculated as the square root of Simpson's diversity index over productive rearrangements. The source is immuneACCESS, and TCRdb retained only in-frame sequences with V and J called. Part of the clones is not carried over; for the studies checked, unresolved V genes explain less than half of this, and the remainder is unexplained. That table is the source of V, J and clone size, and D and trimming were worked out from the DNA. This sample is represented by around 260,000 clones; around 88% of them were singletons. The ten largest make up around 0.8% of the sample.

Trimming takes 4 bases off V and 7 bases off J; junction bases not matched to a gene: 16. CDR1 and CDR2 are drawn from the germline V gene: SGHRS, YFSETQ. From cysteine to phenylalanine, the CDR3 is 16 amino acids long. Just the 48-base CDR3 DNA is kept, in frame starting at base 1. The sequencing input was peripheral blood. The chain is assembled from TRBV5-1 and TRBJ1-2; TRBD1 aligns with 7 central bases. This receptor was identified in a man aged 25 to 40 with acute or convalescent COVID-19. The CDR3 amino acid sequence is: CASSVNGRQGTIGYTF. Read as DNA, the sequence is TGCGCCAGCAGCGTGAACGGACGACAGGGCACTATTGGCTACACCTTC.